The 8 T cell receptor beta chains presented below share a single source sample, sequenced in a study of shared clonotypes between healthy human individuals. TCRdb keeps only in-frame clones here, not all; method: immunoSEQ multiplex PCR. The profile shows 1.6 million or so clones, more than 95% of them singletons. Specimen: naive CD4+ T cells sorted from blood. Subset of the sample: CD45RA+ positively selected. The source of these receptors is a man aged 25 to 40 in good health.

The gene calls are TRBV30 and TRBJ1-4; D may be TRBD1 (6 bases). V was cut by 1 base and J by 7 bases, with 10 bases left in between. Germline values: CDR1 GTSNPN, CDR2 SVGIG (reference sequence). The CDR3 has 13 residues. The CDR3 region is CAWSEGGFEKLFF. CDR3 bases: TGTGCCTGGAGTGAGGGGGGATTTGAAAAACTGTTTTTT.

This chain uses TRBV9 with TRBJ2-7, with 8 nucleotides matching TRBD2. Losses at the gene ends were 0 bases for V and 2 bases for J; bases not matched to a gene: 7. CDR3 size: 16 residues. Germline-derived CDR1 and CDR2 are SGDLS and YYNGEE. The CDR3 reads CASSVGPTGRAYEQYF. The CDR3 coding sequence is TGTGCCAGCAGCGTAGGACCCACCGGGAGGGCCTACGAGCAGTACTTC.

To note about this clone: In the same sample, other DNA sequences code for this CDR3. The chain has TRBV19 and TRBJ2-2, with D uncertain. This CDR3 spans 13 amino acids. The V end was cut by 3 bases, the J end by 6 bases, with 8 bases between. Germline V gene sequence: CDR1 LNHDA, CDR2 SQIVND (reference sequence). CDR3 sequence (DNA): TGTGCCAGTAGTATTCGAGGCTCCGGGGAGCTGTTTTTT. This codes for CASSIRGSGELFF.

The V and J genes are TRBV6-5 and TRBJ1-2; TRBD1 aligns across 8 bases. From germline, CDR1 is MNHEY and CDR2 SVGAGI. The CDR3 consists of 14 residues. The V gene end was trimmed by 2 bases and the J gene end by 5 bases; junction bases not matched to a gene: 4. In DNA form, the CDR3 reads TGTGCCAGCAGTTACCGGACAGGGACTTATGGCTACACCTTC. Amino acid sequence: CASSYRTGTYGYTF.

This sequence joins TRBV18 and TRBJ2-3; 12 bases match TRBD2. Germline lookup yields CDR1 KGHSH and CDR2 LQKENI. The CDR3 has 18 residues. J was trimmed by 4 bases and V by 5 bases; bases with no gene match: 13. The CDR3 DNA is TGTGCCAGCTCAGCCCCCCGACTAGCGGGAGAACGGGCAGATACGCAGTATTTT. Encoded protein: CASSAPRLAGERADTQYF.

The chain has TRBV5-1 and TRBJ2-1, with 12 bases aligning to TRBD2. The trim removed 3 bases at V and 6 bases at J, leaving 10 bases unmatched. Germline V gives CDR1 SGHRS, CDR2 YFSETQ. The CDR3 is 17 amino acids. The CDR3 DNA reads TGCGCCAGCAGCTACGGACTAGCGGGAAGATCTCTCAATGAGCAGTTCTTC. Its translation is CASSYGLAGRSLNEQFF. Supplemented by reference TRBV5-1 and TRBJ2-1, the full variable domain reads KAGVTQTPRYLIKTRGQQVTLSCSPISGHRSVSWYQQTPGQGLQFLFEYFSETQRNKGNFPGRFSGRQFSNSRSEMNVSTLELGDSALYLCASSYGLAGRSLNEQFFGPGTRLTVL.

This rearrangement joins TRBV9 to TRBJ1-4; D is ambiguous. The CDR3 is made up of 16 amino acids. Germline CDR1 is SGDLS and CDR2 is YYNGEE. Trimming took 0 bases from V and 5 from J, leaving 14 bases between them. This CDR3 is CASSVASGGPNEKLFF. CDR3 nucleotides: TGTGCCAGCAGCGTAGCCTCCGGAGGGCCCAATGAAAAACTGTTTTTT. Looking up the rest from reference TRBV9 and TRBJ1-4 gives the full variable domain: DSGVTQTPKHLITATGQRVTLRCSPRSGDLSVYWYQQSLDQGLQFLIQYYNGEERAKGNILERFSAQQFPDLHSELNLSSLELGDSALYFCASSVASGGPNEKLFFGSGTQLSVL.

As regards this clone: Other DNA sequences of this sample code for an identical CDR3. The CDR3 coding sequence is TGCGCCAGCAGTTGGGGGACAGACTACGAGCAGTACTTC. It is translated as CASSWGTDYEQYF. The chain links TRBV5-1 to TRBJ2-7, with 7 bases identical to TRBD1. The germline V gene encodes CDR1 SGHRS and CDR2 YFSETQ. The V gene end was trimmed by 5 bases and the J gene end by 3 bases; junction bases not matched to a gene: 5. CDR3 size: 13 residues.